Following are 25 T cell receptor beta chains from one sample sequenced in a study of CD8+CD57+ T cells in acquired aplastic anemia. Profiling of TCR beta VDJ combinations and CDR3 sequences used genomic DNA as template. Each CDR3 protein gets one entry after TCRdb re-called the reads with MiXCR. The data show just over 400,000 distinct CDR3 sequences, with 65% to 80% seen just once and 3% to 5% held by the top ten. Sequenced sample: sorted CD4+, CD8+, or CD8+CD57+ T cells (not recorded which) from PBMCs. Receptors originate from a human donor in good health, serving as a control.

The genes are TRBV19 and TRBJ1-5; D is unresolved. There are 15 residues in the CDR3. Germline V lookup: CDR1 LNHDA, CDR2 SQIVND (reference sequence). The germline V and J ends were trimmed by 2 bases and 2 bases, with 10 bases remaining between them. CDR3 nucleotide sequence: TGTGCCAGTAGTATATCCGAGGGAGGCAATCAGCCCCAGCATTTT. Translating gives CASSISEGGNQPQHF.

Remarks on this clonotype: The junction and the germline gene differ at one end; a read error may be behind it. The J gene is TRBJ2-3, the V gene TRBV7-4; 11 positions agree with TRBD1. The CDR3 spans 15 residues. Germline loops: CDR1 SGHVT, CDR2 SQSDAQ. The CDR3 protein is CASSSGTGGTDRQYF. The CDR3 DNA reads TGTGCCAGCAGCTCGGGGACAGGGGGGACAGATAGGCAGTATTTT. Based on the CDR3 plus reference TRBV7-4 and TRBJ2-3, the full variable domain is GAGVSQSPRYKVAKRGRDVALRCDSISGHVTLYWYRQTLGQGSEVLTYSQSDAQRDKSGRPSGRFSAERPERSVSTLKIQRTEQGDSAVYLCASSSGTGGTDRQYFGPGTRLTVL.

This clonotype was seen many times. The chain uses TRBV20-1 and TRBJ2-5; maybe TRBD2 (6 bases). CDR3 size: 13 residues. Deletions cut 8 bases from V and 4 bases from J, with 17 bases between. Germline CDR1 and CDR2: DFQATT and SNEGSKA (reference sequence). CDR3 in DNA: TGCAGTTTCAGCCGGGGGTTCATAGAGACCCAGTACTTC. Amino acids: CSFSRGFIETQYF.

Details on this clonotype: An end of the junction does not agree with germline; a read error may underlie this. The chain recombines TRBV19 with TRBJ2-3; no definite D call. Germline V gives CDR1 LNHDA, CDR2 SQIVND (reference sequence). The CDR3 contains 15 residues. CDR3 DNA sequence: TGTGCCAGTAGTGAGTACGCTGGCGCCGAAGATACGCAGTATTTC. It yields the protein CASSEYAGAEDTQYF.

This clonotype has a count of ten or more. The gene calls are TRBV20-1 and TRBJ1-1, with no clear D. V shed 6 bases and J shed 1 base, with 15 bases lying between them. CDR1 is DFQATT, CDR2 SNEGSKA, per germline (reference sequence). This CDR3 is built from 14 residues. CDR3 sequence: CSARPGLWNTEAFF. CDR3 DNA: TGCAGTGCCCGCCCCGGGCTCTGGAACACTGAAGCTTTCTTT.

The chain is built from TRBV7-4 and TRBJ1-4, with a tentative D call TRBD1 (6 bases). Germline loops: CDR1 SGHVT, CDR2 SQSDAQ. The CDR3 runs 15 residues. Trimming removed 5 bases at V and 14 bases at J, with 24 bases between. CDR3 DNA sequence: TGTGCCAGCAGCGCCGGACAGACCCTTTATGAAAGCCTGTTTTTT. Its translation is CASSAGQTLYESLFF.

About this clonotype itself: Without the conserved terminal phenylalanine or tryptophan, this CDR3 likely stems from a read error. The limits of the CDR3 on the DNA are not certain, so only TCRdb's listed CDR3 is given. The chain links TRBV9 to TRBJ1-1; the table's D call, TRBD1, was not checked against the DNA. The V gene's germline CDR1 is SGDLS and CDR2 YYNGEE. The CDR3 is 13 amino acids in total, end residues counted. The CDR3 loop is CASSEAWGGADSL.

V gene TRBV5-1 combines with J gene TRBJ1-1; D might be TRBD1 (5 bases). The CDR3 runs 13 residues. The V end was cut by 4 bases, the J end by 10 bases, with 17 bases between. Germline V CDR1 and CDR2: SGHRS, YFSETQ. CDR3 nucleotide sequence: TGCGCCAGCAGCGATCACAGGAACAATGCAGCTTTCTTT. It yields the protein CASSDHRNNAAFF. Based on the CDR3 plus reference TRBV5-1 and TRBJ1-1, the full variable domain is KAGVTQTPRYLIKTRGQQVTLSCSPISGHRSVSWYQQTPGQGLQFLFEYFSETQRNKGNFPGRFSGRQFSNSRSEMNVSTLELGDSALYLCASSDHRNNAAFFGQGTRLTVV.

This clonotype has a count of ten or more. The V gene is TRBV5-1, the J gene TRBJ1-1; D call uncertain. Germline V lookup: CDR1 SGHRS, CDR2 YFSETQ. The V gene lost 0 bases and the J gene lost 7 bases, with 10 bases spanning the gap. CDR3 size: 13 residues. As DNA, the CDR3 is TGCGCCAGCAGCTTGGGACTGATCGGTGAAGCTTTCTTT. Translating gives CASSLGLIGEAFF.

With respect to this clonotype: A much bigger clone sits one base away, suggesting this may be a read error. The chain uses TRBV6-2 or TRBV6-3 and TRBJ2-1; D assignment may be TRBD1 or TRBD2 (5 bases each). There are 12 residues in the CDR3. Germline V gene data show CDR1 as MNHEY and CDR2 as SVGEGT. The CDR3 region is CASVQADNGQFF. The CDR3 nucleotides are TGTGCCAGCGTACAAGCGGACAATGGGCAGTTCTTC.

Concerning this clonotype itself: At one end the junction does not follow the germline gene, possibly because of a read error. This rearrangement joins TRBV7-6 to TRBJ1-3, with D tentatively TRBD1 (5 bases). Germline-derived CDR1 and CDR2 are SGHVS and FNYEAQ. This CDR3 has 13 amino acids. Here the CDR3 reads CASSPYQGASEAF. In nucleotides, the CDR3 is TGTGCCAGCAGCCCATACCAGGGAGCAAGTGAAGCTTTC.

Comment on this clonotype: This CDR3 fails to terminate in the conserved phenylalanine or tryptophan, so it likely reflects a read error. The DNA is left out, because the CDR3 cannot be placed on it with certainty; the CDR3 is given as TCRdb lists it. The chain employs TRBV15 and TRBJ2-5; TRBD1 is taken as the D call from the table, unchecked against the DNA. The CDR3 totals 13 residues, both ends included. Germline CDR1 is LNHNV and CDR2 is YYDKDF (reference sequence). The CDR3 spells CASSAPPARTQNH.

With respect to this clonotype: Germline is not matched at one junction end, which may reflect a read error. V is TRBV9 and J is TRBJ2-7; tentatively, D is TRBD1 (5 bases). From germline, CDR1 is SGDLS and CDR2 YYNGEE. The CDR3 extends over 14 amino acids. The CDR3, as DNA: TGTGCCAGCAGCTTGCACAGGAGTTCTTACGCCCAGCACTTC. This sequence encodes CASSLHRSSYAQHF.

Details on this clonotype: Possible read error: a much larger clone is one base away. The chain has TRBV27 and TRBJ2-2; a possible D gene is TRBD2 (5 bases). This CDR3 spans 11 amino acids. The germline V gene encodes CDR1 MNHEY and CDR2 SMNVEV (reference sequence). DNA for the CDR3: TGTGCCAGCAGTTACACCGGGGAGCTGCTTTTT. Translating gives CASSYTGELLF.

The chain combines TRBV27 with TRBJ1-2; 9 bases line up with TRBD1. V gave up 5 bases and J gave up 7 bases; unmatched junction bases: 5. In germline, CDR1 is MNHEY, CDR2 SMNVEV (reference sequence). The CDR3 runs 13 residues. This CDR3 reads CASSATGQGGYTF. CDR3 bases: TGTGCCAGCAGTGCGACGGGACAGGGTGGCTACACCTTC.

This clonotype has a count of ten or more. The V gene is TRBV19, the J gene TRBJ1-1; 10 nucleotides align to TRBD1. Germline CDR1 is LNHDA and CDR2 is SQIVND (reference sequence). The CDR3 runs to 15 residues. After removal of 8 bases from V and 3 bases from J, the junction contained 9 bases not matched to a gene. CDR3 sequence (DNA): TGTGCCAGTCGGGACAGGGGCCGGGGTGACACTGAAGCTTTCTTT. Amino acids: CASRDRGRGDTEAFF.

The V call is TRBV20-1, the J call TRBJ1-1; no definite D call. This CDR3 contains 14 residues. Germline CDR1 is DFQATT and CDR2 is SNEGSKA (reference sequence). Trimming shortened V by 0 bases and J by 6 bases, and 14 bases separated the two germline ends. CDR3 nucleotides: TGCAGTGCTAGAGATTCGGTGCGCGACGCTGAAGCTTTCTTT. It translates to CSARDSVRDAEAFF.

This CDR3 reads CASSFGGQGQETQYF. In nucleotides, the CDR3 is TGTGCCAGCAGCTTTGGAGGGCAGGGCCAAGAGACCCAGTACTTC. The rearrangement joins TRBV7-7 to TRBJ2-5, with a possible D match to TRBD2 (6 bases). Germline-derived CDR1 and CDR2 are SSHAT and FNYEAQ (reference sequence). The CDR3 consists of 15 residues. Between the trimmed V and J ends, which lost 3 bases and 1 base, there was a span of 12 bases.

The chain recombines TRBV9 with TRBJ1-6; maybe TRBD1 (6 bases). The CDR3 loop spans 15 amino acids. Germline loops: CDR1 SGDLS, CDR2 YYNGEE. V was shortened by 5 bases and J by 16 bases, with 25 bases between the two germline ends. CDR3: CASSRLAGGLNKLHF. In nucleotides, the CDR3 is TGTGCCAGCAGTCGGCTAGCGGGGGGGCTTAATAAGCTCCACTTT.

Concerning this clonotype itself: At one end, the junction sequence differs from germline, possibly due to a read error. The chain links TRBV7-4 to TRBJ2-5; D is perhaps TRBD1 or TRBD2 (5 bases each). Germline CDR1 reads SGHVT; CDR2 reads SQSDAQ. This CDR3 is built from 14 residues. The CDR3 region has the DNA TGTGCCACCAGCTTAGATGGGGGTTGGGAGACCAAGTACTTC. Residues: CATSLDGGWETKYF.

With respect to this clonotype: One end of the junction varies from germline; a read error may be responsible. The chain uses TRBV15 and TRBJ2-7; no definite D call. Germline V gene sequence: CDR1 LNHNV, CDR2 YYDKDF (reference sequence). The CDR3 sequence is 13 residues long. The CDR3 coding sequence is TGTGCCACGAGCAGCGATAAAGGTTACGGGCAGTACTTC. Translated: CATSSDKGYGQYF.

Comments on this clonotype: This clone may be a read error of a much larger clone one base away. The rearrangement joins TRBV5-1 to TRBJ2-7; weak D call: TRBD2 (5 bases). The germline CDR1 and CDR2 sequences are SGHRS and YFSETQ. CDR3 length: 11 residues. CDR3 in DNA: TGTGCCAGCGGTTGGAACTACGAGCAGTACTTC. This translates into CASGWNYEQYF.

Details on this clonotype: No conserved phenylalanine or tryptophan is present at the end of the CDR3, so a read error is the likely explanation. Because the CDR3's place on the DNA is in doubt, the DNA is left out and the CDR3 is given as listed by TCRdb. The J gene is TRBJ2-3, the V gene TRBV7-9. The CDR3 contains 11 residues when both ends are counted. The germline V gene has CDR1 SEHNR and CDR2 FQNEAQ (reference sequence). CDR3 amino acids: CASSYTDTNVL.

This clonotype has a count of ten or more. The chain is built from TRBV29-1 and TRBJ1-1, with 7 bases that match TRBD1. Germline CDR1 reads SQVTM; CDR2 reads ANQGSEA. The V segment lost 4 bases and the J segment 6 bases; nucleotides outside the gene matches: 8. The CDR3 is 13 amino acids. The CDR3, as DNA: TGCAGCGTTGTTTTCCCCGGGACAGCTGAAGCTTTCTTT. It specifies CSVVFPGTAEAFF.

The V call is TRBV6-1, the J call TRBJ1-5, with TRBD1 identical over 7 bases. J gave up 5 bases and V 8 bases, and 12 bases lay outside the gene matches. The germline CDR1 and CDR2 sequences are MNHNS and SASEGT. CDR3 length equals 15 residues. CDR3 sequence: CASGRLGTEDQPQHF. The CDR3 nucleotides are TGTGCCAGCGGCCGTCTCGGGACAGAGGATCAGCCCCAGCATTTT.